This T cell receptor beta chain appears in the sequencing data of a study of T cell changes during pregnancy in multiple sclerosis. V gave up 5 bases and J gave up 7 bases; unmatched junction bases: 12. Germline CDR1 reads SGHTA; CDR2 reads FQGTGA. The CDR3 is 16 residues long. Assay used: immunoSEQ multiplex PCR; TCRdb lists only in-frame clones, some missing. The sample consists of under 75,000 clones, approximately 90% of them appearing once. J is TRBJ2-2 and V is TRBV7-3; 8 nucleotides match TRBD2. The sample in question was peripheral blood, obtained in the third trimester of pregnancy. The TCR comes from a female donor in good health, enrolled as a control in a pregnancy study. In DNA, the CDR3 is TGTGCCAGCAGCATCACCGGGACTAGGAGCGGCGGGGAGCTGTTTTTT. This encodes CASSITGTRSGGELFF.